The rows below give T cell receptor beta chains drawn from one sample of a study of Tregs in tolerant kidney transplant recipients. The method was immunoSEQ multiplex PCR; TCRdb's version includes in-frame clones alone and lacks a portion of them. The sample includes roughly 66,000 clones, about nine tenths of them seen just once. This material consisted of CD8+ T cells from blood, taken before the transplant. The receptors shown here come from a human donor who received a combined kidney and bone marrow transplant. CDR3s leave out the opening cysteine and the closing phenylalanine or tryptophan. The order of the fields is V gene, clone size, J gene, CDR3 protein. For some rows the clone size is stated as once, few or many, or as a class when expanded; others skip it.

>TRBV5-8|.|TRBJ1-1
ASSPDTDTEAF
>TRBV5-4|.|TRBJ1-6
ASSLNGGQDSPLH
>TRBV19|.|TRBJ2-1
ASSPGQLYNEQF
>TRBV27|.|TRBJ2-7
ASSLLAGTYEQY
>TRBV4-2|once|TRBJ2-7
ASSQPDIRYSYEQY
>TRBV9|.|TRBJ2-7
ASSVTSGSAYEQY
>TRBV27|once|TRBJ2-4
ASSLGPRGNIQY
>TRBV4-3|.|TRBJ1-2
ASSQGHNYGYT
>TRBV7-8|.|TRBJ1-2
ASSTGQGANGYT
>TRBV28|.|TRBJ2-5
ASSRGTSSEETQY
>TRBV2|few|TRBJ2-7
ASSDMSPPGQY
>TRBV5-1|.|TRBJ2-7
ASSLTGGSSYEQY
>TRBV12-2|.|TRBJ1-2
ASRLIPGQGIINYGYT
>TRBV27|.|TRBJ2-5
ASSLGPGGLETQY
>TRBV29-1|.|TRBJ1-2
SVEDGTGGAGYGYT
>TRBV28|.|TRBJ1-5
ASSLAGTGNQPQH
>TRBV7-9|.|TRBJ2-7
ASSFPGKAYEQY
>TRBV9|once|TRBJ2-7
ASSVAEGPSYEQY
>TRBV7-6|.|TRBJ2-1
ASSPSRNRPYNEQF
>TRBV6-1|.|TRBJ2-7
ASSGTGSSYEQY
>TRBV11-2|.|TRBJ2-7
ASSELAGVAYEQY
>TRBV14|.|TRBJ2-7
ASVRGTGGYEQY
>TRBV28|.|TRBJ2-3
ASSWMSRLTDTQY
>TRBV15|.|TRBJ1-2
ATSRDVVRTGVYGYT
>TRBV6-4|.|TRBJ1-1
ASSDNGNTEAF
>TRBV7-9|.|TRBJ2-7
ASSLEDSNEQY
>TRBV20-1|.|TRBJ1-1
SAPLNTEAF
>TRBV12-2|.|TRBJ2-2
ASRLGLGLF
>TRBV6-5|.|TRBJ2-7
ASSYSNRVAEQY
>TRBV28|.|TRBJ1-2
ASSFRGSNYGYT
>TRBV7-9|few|TRBJ2-3
ASSQTTGGIGTDTQY
>TRBV27|.|TRBJ2-4
ASGSRQNIQY
>TRBV4-2|.|TRBJ1-5
ASSQAGGSQPQH
>TRBV4-3|.|TRBJ1-2
ASSQGLQGNGYT
>TRBV9|.|TRBJ2-5
ASSPGGRGGQETQY
>TRBV2|.|TRBJ1-1
ASRPAFVGGEAF
>TRBV6-4|.|TRBJ2-6
ASSEGFGANVLT
>TRBV6-5|.|TRBJ2-5
ASSPGLVETQY
>TRBV19|.|TRBJ2-7
ASSIGTGSYEQY
>TRBV9|.|TRBJ2-2
ASSPQGLTGELF
>TRBV5-6|.|TRBJ2-7
ASSPGYNYEQY
>TRBV2|.|TRBJ2-2
ASGSPGLVDTGELF
>TRBV6-5|.|TRBJ2-3
ASSYSAGEGTDTQY
>TRBV30|.|TRBJ2-2
AWIWTGNTGELF
>TRBV10-2|.|TRBJ2-7
ASSEAQGQGSYEQY
>TRBV2|.|TRBJ1-1
ASLNSQYTEAF
>TRBV27|.|TRBJ1-6
ASSLDYSLVPYNSPLH